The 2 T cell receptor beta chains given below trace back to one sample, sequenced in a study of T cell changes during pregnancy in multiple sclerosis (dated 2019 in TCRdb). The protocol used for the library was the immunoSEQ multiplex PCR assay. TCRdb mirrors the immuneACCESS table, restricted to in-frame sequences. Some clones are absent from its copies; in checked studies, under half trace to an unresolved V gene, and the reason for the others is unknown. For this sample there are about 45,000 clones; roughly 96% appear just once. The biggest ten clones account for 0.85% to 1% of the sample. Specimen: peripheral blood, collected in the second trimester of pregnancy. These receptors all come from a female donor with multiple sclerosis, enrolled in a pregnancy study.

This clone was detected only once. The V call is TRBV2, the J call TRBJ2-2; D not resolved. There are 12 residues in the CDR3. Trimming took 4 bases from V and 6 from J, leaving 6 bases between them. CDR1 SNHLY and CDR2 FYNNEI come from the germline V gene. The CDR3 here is CASSGRAGELFF. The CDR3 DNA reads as TGTGCCAGCAGTGGACGGGCCGGGGAGCTGTTTTTT. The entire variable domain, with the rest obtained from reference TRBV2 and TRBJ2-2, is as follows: EPEVTQTPSHQVTQMGQEVILRCVPISNHLYFYWYRQILGQKVEFLVSFYNNEISEKSEIFDDQFSVERPDGSNFTLKIRSTKLEDSAMYFCASSGRAGELFFGEGSRLTVL.

The CDR3 DNA is TGTGCCAGCAGCTCCGGGACAGGGGGAGACGGGGAGCTGTTTTTT. Translating gives CASSSGTGGDGELFF. The chain is built from TRBV6-1 and TRBJ2-2, with 11 bases aligning to TRBD1. This CDR3 has 15 residues. The germline CDR1 and CDR2 sequences are MNHNS and SASEGT. J was trimmed by 7 bases and V by 6 bases; bases with no gene match: 7.